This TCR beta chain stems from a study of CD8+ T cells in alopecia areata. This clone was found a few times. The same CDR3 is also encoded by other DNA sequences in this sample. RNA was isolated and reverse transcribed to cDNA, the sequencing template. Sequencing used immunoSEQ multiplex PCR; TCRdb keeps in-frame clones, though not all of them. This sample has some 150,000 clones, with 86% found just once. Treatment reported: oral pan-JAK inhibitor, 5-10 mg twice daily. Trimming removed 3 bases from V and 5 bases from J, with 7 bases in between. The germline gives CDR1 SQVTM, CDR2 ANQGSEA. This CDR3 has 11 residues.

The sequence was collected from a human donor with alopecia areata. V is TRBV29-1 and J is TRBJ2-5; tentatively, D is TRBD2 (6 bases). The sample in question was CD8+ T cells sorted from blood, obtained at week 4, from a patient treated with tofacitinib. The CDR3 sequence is CSVDGGETQYF. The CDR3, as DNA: TGCAGCGTTGATGGGGGGGAGACCCAGTACTTC.